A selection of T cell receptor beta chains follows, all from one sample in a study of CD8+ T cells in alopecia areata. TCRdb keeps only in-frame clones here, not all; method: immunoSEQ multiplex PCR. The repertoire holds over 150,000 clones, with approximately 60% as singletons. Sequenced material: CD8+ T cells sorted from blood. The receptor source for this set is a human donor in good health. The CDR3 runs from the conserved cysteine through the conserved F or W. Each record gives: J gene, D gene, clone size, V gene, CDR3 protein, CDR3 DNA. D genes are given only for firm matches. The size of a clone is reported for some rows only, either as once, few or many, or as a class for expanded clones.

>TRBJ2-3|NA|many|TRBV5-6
CASSFLRSTDTQYF
TGTGCCAGCAGCTTTTTACGGAGCACAGATACGCAGTATTTT
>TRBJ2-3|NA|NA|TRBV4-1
CASSQNPTDTQYF
TGCGCCAGCAGCCAAAACCCCACAGATACGCAGTATTTT
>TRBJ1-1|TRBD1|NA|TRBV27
CASSLGQGGIGTEAFF
TGTGCCAGCAGTTTAGGACAGGGGGGTATTGGCACTGAAGCTTTCTTT
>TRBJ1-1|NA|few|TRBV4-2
CASSLKLTNTEAFF
TGTGCCAGCAGCCTCAAGTTAACCAACACTGAAGCTTTCTTT
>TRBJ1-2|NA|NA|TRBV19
CASSIKTGNYGYTF
TGTGCCAGTAGTATCAAGACCGGCAACTATGGCTACACCTTC
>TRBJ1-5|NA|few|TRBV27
CASSLAFSHQPQHF
TGTGCCAGCAGTTTGGCATTCAGCCATCAGCCCCAGCATTTT
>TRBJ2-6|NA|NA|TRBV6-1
CASSEDLGSGANVLTF
TGTGCCAGCAGTGAAGATCTCGGATCAGGGGCCAACGTCCTGACTTTC
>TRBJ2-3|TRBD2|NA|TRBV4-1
CASSGIDTQYF
TGCGCCAGTAGCGGGATCGATACGCAGTATTTT
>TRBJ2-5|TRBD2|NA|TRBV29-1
CSVIRLAAQETQYF
TGCAGCGTGATTCGACTAGCGGCTCAAGAGACCCAGTACTTC
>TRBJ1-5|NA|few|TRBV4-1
CASSQDSQGNQPQHF
TGCGCCAGCAGCCAAGATTCGCAAGGGAATCAGCCCCAGCATTTT
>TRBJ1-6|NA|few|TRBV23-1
CASSRDFSNSYNSPLHF
TGCGCCAGCAGTCGGGACTTTTCGAACTCCTATAATTCACCCCTCCACTTT
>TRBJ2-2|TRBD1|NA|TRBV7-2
CASSPGQGVDTGELFF
TGTGCCAGCAGCCCGGGACAGGGAGTCGACACCGGGGAGCTGTTTTTT
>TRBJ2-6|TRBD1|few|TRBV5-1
CASSFDTGQATGANVLTF
TGCGCCAGCAGCTTCGATACTGGACAGGCTACTGGGGCCAACGTCCTGACTTTC
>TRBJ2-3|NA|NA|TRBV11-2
CASSLGESGFTDTQYF
TGTGCCAGCAGCTTAGGGGAGAGCGGCTTCACAGATACGCAGTATTTT
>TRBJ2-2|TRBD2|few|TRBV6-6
CASSPTSGGYTGELFF
TGTGCCAGCAGTCCGACTAGCGGGGGATACACCGGGGAGCTGTTTTTT
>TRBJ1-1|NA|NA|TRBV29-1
CSVGEGLNTEAFF
TGCAGCGTTGGGGAGGGCCTGAACACTGAAGCTTTCTTT
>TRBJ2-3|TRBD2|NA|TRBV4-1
CASSPVAGRASTDTQYF
TGCGCCAGCAGCCCCGTAGCGGGGAGAGCTAGCACAGATACGCAGTATTTT
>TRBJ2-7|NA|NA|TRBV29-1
CSVGDSGYEQYF
TGCAGCGTTGGGGATAGCGGCTACGAGCAGTACTTC
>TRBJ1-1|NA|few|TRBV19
CASTSVNTEAFF
TGTGCCAGTACCTCGGTAAACACTGAAGCTTTCTTT
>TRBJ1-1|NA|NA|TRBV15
CATSREDTEAFF
TGTGCCACCAGCAGAGAGGACACTGAAGCTTTCTTT
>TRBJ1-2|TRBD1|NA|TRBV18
CASSPGQGIGYTF
TGTGCCAGCTCCCCGGGACAGGGTATCGGCTACACCTTC
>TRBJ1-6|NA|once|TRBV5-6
CASSLASSVSYNSPLHF
TGTGCCAGCAGCTTGGCCTCGTCCGTCTCCTATAATTCACCCCTCCACTTT
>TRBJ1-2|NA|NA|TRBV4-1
CASSQSRENYGYTF
TGCGCCAGCAGCCAATCCAGGGAAAACTATGGCTACACCTTC
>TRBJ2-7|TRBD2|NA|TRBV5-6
CASSFTSGGAWRDYEQYF
TGTGCCAGCAGCTTCACTAGCGGGGGGGCCTGGCGCGACTACGAGCAGTACTTC
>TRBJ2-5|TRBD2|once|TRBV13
CASREGGQETQYF
TGTGCCAGCCGGGAGGGGGGCCAAGAGACCCAGTACTTC
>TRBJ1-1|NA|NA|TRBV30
CAWSGAAVEAFF
TGTGCCTGGAGCGGGGCGGCAGTTGAAGCTTTCTTT
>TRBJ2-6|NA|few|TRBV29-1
CSVEDGVGSGANVLTF
TGCAGCGTTGAAGATGGAGTGGGGTCTGGGGCCAACGTCCTGACTTTC
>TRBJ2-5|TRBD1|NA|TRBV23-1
CASTQRDRGLLTQETQYF
TGCGCCAGCACCCAACGGGACAGGGGGCTCCTGACCCAAGAGACCCAGTACTTC
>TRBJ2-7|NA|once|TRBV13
CASSDRTGSYEQYF
TGTGCCAGCAGCGACCGGACTGGTTCCTACGAGCAGTACTTC
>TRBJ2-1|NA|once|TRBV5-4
CASSLEQSSYNEQFF
TGTGCCAGCAGCTTAGAACAGAGCTCCTACAATGAGCAGTTCTTC
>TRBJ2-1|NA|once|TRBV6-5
CASSYGVDSYNEQFF
TGTGCCAGCAGTTACGGGGTGGACTCATACAATGAGCAGTTCTTC
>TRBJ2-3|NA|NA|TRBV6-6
CASSYHRDPTDTQYF
TGTGCCAGCAGTTACCATCGGGACCCCACAGATACGCAGTATTTT
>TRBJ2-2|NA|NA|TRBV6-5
CASSRGPRTGELFF
TGTGCCAGCAGTCGGGGGCCTCGCACCGGGGAGCTGTTTTTT
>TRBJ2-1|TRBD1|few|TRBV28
CASSPTGTAPEQFF
TGTGCCAGCAGTCCCACCGGGACAGCCCCTGAGCAGTTCTTC
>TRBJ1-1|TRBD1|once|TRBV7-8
CASSVSGPGGLNTEAFF
TGTGCCAGCAGCGTTAGTGGGCCAGGGGGGCTGAACACTGAAGCTTTCTTT
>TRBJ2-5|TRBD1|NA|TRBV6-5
CASSYSAGGAWETQYF
TGTGCCAGCAGTTACTCGGCAGGGGGCGCCTGGGAGACCCAGTACTTC
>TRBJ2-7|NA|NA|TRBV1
CTSGARVEWSYEQYF
TGCACCAGCGGGGCCCGGGTCGAATGGAGCTACGAGCAGTACTTC
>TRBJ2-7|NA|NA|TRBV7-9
CASSRDTLSEQYF
TGTGCCAGCAGCCGAGACACCCTATCCGAGCAGTACTTC
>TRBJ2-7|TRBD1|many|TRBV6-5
CASSPGTGNYEQYF
TGTGCCAGCAGCCCCGGGACAGGGAATTACGAGCAGTACTTC
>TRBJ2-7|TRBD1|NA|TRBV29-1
CSVWTGATYEQYF
TGCAGCGTTTGGACAGGAGCTACCTACGAGCAGTACTTC
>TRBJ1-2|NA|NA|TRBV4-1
CASSQSNYGYTF
TGCGCCAGCAGCCAATCGAACTATGGCTACACCTTC
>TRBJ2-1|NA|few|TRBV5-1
CASSFNRQESEQFF
TGCGCCAGCAGCTTCAACCGACAGGAGAGTGAGCAGTTCTTC
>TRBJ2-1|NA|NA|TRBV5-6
CASSLDSSYNEQFF
TGTGCCAGCAGCTTGGACAGCTCCTACAATGAGCAGTTCTTC
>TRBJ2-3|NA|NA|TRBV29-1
CSVLGQTSTDTQYF
TGCAGCGTTCTTGGACAGACGAGCACAGATACGCAGTATTTT
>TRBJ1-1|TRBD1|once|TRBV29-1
CSEVGQGTEAFF
TGCAGCGAGGTGGGACAGGGAACTGAAGCTTTCTTT
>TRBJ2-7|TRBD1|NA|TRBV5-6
CASSQGQGWYF
TGTGCCAGCAGCCAAGGACAGGGATGGTACTTC
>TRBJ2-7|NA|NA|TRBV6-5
CASRAPGLKEEQYF
TGTGCCAGCAGAGCACCGGGCCTAAAGGAGGAGCAGTACTTC
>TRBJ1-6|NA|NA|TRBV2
CASSEGAGANSPLHF
TGTGCCAGCAGTGAAGGGGCAGGGGCGAATTCACCCCTCCACTTT
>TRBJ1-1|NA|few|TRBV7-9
CASTARTNTEAFF
TGTGCCAGCACCGCCAGGACTAACACTGAAGCTTTCTTT
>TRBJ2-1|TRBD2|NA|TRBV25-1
CASSGGLAGFDYNEQFF
TGTGCCAGCAGTGGAGGACTAGCGGGCTTCGACTACAATGAGCAGTTCTTC
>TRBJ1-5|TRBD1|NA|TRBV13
CASSRRDRGLGQPQHF
TGTGCCAGCAGCCGTAGGGACAGGGGGCTTGGGCAGCCCCAGCATTTT
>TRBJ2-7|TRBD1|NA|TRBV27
CASSLTGTGRRSYEQYF
TGTGCCAGCAGTTTAACAGGGACAGGTCGGAGGTCCTACGAGCAGTACTTC
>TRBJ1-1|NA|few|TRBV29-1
CSVGVAMNTEAFF
TGCAGCGTTGGCGTAGCTATGAACACTGAAGCTTTCTTT
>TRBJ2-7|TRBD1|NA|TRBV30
CAWSPGTGDYEQYF
TGTGCCTGGAGCCCTGGGACAGGGGACTACGAGCAGTACTTC
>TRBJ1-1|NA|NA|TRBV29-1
CSVEWPYMNTEAFF
TGCAGCGTTGAATGGCCCTACATGAACACTGAAGCTTTCTTT
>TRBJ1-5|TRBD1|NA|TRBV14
CASSLSGGQPQHF
TGTGCCAGCAGCCTATCAGGGGGTCAGCCCCAGCATTTT
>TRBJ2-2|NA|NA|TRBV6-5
CASSYVASGELFF
TGTGCCAGCAGTTACGTAGCCTCCGGGGAGCTGTTTTTT